This TCR beta chain was found in a study of Ad26.COV2.S vaccination and SARS-CoV-2 variants. General study results and limits: Substantial post-vaccination breadth of spike-specific CD8+ and CD4+ T cell responses was reported. Participants given vaccine showed non-spike TCR breadth similar to that of placebo recipients.

Sequencing was performed with immunoSEQ multiplex PCR; in TCRdb, only in-frame clones are kept and a portion is missing. Among about 350,000 clones listed, around 90% were seen once. On this clone: Its antigen is unidentified.

Here the sequenced sample was peripheral blood, taken after recovery from COVID-19. The sequence was obtained from a human donor who had recovered from COVID-19.

CDR3 residues: CASSFPSGGAGNEQFF. The CDR3 nucleotides are TGCGCCAGCAGCTTCCCTAGCGGGGGGGCCGGGAATGAGCAGTTCTTC. This chain joins TRBV5-1 and TRBJ2-1; 12 positions agree with TRBD2. CDR1 SGHRS and CDR2 YFSETQ come from the germline V gene. With V trimmed by 2 bases and J by 7 bases, 7 bases remained unmatched. CDR3 length: 16 residues.